This is a list of T cell receptor beta chains from one sample in a study of breast tumors, draining lymph nodes, adjacent tissues. TCRdb passed the multiplex PCR reads through MiXCR, listing each CDR3 protein once. Altogether around 290,000 distinct CDR3 sequences are present, around 31% being singletons, with the ten largest covering more than 0.85%. The material sequenced was axillary lymph node tissue. All receptors come from a female donor with breast cancer. Some clones in this sample may be carry-over from other donors' samples. Each CDR3 is given without its conserved first and last residue.

>TRBJ2-1|TRBV9
ASSLYAEVEQF
>TRBJ1-5|TRBV7-2
ASSLESGGSNQPQH
>TRBJ2-7|TRBV5-1
ASSQGANSYEQY
>TRBJ1-3|TRBV5-8
ASSWTGQSGNTIY
>TRBJ2-1|TRBV12-3/TRBV12-4
ASVGTGLLNEQF
>TRBJ1-1|TRBV27
ASSLGQGAANTEAF
>TRBJ2-1|TRBV11-2
ASSRSGRKYNEQF
>TRBJ2-5|TRBV11-2
ASSYGTSGRAQETQY
>TRBJ1-2|TRBV20-1
SARDGRDSYGYT
>TRBJ2-4|TRBV19
ASSRRTSGVKNIQY
>TRBJ1-3|TRBV10-3
AINVQGGDGYTIY
>TRBJ2-3|TRBV4-2
ASSQGFRGTDTQY
>TRBJ2-5|TRBV10-2
ASRAGEETQY
>TRBJ1-2|TRBV20-1
SASWETGTDGYT
>TRBJ2-3|TRBV7-3
ASKFAPHSTDTQY
>TRBJ2-2|TRBV7-3
ASSLGFNTGELF
>TRBJ2-2|TRBV6-1
ASSEEAGNTGELF
>TRBJ2-5|TRBV5-8
ASSQGLAGMYQETQY
>TRBJ2-7|TRBV30
AWSSGSAYEQY
>TRBJ2-7|TRBV10-1
ASSEPLGIYEQY
>TRBJ2-3|TRBV20-1
SGWGGPSTDTQY
>TRBJ1-2|TRBV6-5
ASSYSSGTYGYT
>TRBJ2-1|TRBV24-1
ATTAGGSYNEQF
>TRBJ2-1|TRBV5-1
ASSLALAGVGNEQF
>TRBJ1-5|TRBV2
ASSEEGKGQPQH
>TRBJ2-1|TRBV20-1
SAEGSYNEQF
>TRBJ2-4|TRBV6-5
ASSYSRENIQY
>TRBJ1-3|TRBV11-1
ASSLSGTAGNTIY
>TRBJ2-1|TRBV12-3/TRBV12-4
ASSQGLALNEQF
>TRBJ2-2|TRBV5-6
ASSFWRGANELF
>TRBJ1-2|TRBV27
ASSQDGMGGYT
>TRBJ2-1|TRBV5-1
ASSLAGTSGSSYEQF
>TRBJ2-7|TRBV7-2
ASSLVHLARTYEQY
>TRBJ1-2|TRBV29-1
SVEGQDLGYGYT
>TRBJ1-3|TRBV12-3/TRBV12-4
ASSLGGVSGNTIY
>TRBJ2-6|TRBV20-1
SARSYRGRPASSGANVLT
>TRBJ2-1|TRBV7-7
ASSARQGDYNEQF
>TRBJ1-3|TRBV5-1
ASSPSNSGNTIY
>TRBJ2-3|TRBV5-1
ASSYQRLGETDTQY
>TRBJ2-2|TRBV12-5
ASGFVGLGSIGELF
>TRBJ2-7|TRBV6-2/TRBV6-3
ASTPSGRNYEQY
>TRBJ2-2|TRBV30
AWSKAGRPGELF
>TRBJ1-5|TRBV10-3
AISARDISNQPQH
>TRBJ2-7|TRBV3-1
ASSQTDGLSSYEQY
>TRBJ2-2|TRBV6-5
AIRLAGNTGELF
>TRBJ2-3|TRBV20-1
SAARVEDTRY
>TRBJ2-1|TRBV24-1
ATGQNNEQF
>TRBJ2-5|TRBV6-2/TRBV6-3
ASSHRTVQETQY
>TRBJ2-5|TRBV5-1
ASSLEGTGPETQY